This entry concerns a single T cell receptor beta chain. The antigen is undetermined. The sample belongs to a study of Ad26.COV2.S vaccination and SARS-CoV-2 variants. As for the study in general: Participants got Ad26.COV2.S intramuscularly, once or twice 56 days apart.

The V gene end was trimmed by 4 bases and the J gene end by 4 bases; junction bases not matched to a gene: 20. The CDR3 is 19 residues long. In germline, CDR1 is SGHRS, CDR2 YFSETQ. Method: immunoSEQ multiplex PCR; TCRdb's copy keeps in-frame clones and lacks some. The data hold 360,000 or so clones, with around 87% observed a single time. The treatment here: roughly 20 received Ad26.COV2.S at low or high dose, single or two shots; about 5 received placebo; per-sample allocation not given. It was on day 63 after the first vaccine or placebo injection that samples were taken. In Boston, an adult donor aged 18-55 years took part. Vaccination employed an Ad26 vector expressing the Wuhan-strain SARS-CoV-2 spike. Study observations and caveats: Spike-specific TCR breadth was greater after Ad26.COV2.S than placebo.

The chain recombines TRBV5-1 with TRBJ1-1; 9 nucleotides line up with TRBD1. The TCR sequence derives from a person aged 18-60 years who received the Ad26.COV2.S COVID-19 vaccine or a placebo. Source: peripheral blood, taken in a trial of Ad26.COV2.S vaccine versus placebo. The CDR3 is CASSNGTGRFWRGSTEAFF. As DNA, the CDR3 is TGCGCCAGCAGCAATGGGACAGGGCGGTTTTGGAGGGGTTCCACTGAAGCTTTCTTT. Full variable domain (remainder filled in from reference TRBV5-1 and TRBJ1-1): KAGVTQTPRYLIKTRGQQVTLSCSPISGHRSVSWYQQTPGQGLQFLFEYFSETQRNKGNFPGRFSGRQFSNSRSEMNVSTLELGDSALYLCASSNGTGRFWRGSTEAFFGQGTRLTVV.